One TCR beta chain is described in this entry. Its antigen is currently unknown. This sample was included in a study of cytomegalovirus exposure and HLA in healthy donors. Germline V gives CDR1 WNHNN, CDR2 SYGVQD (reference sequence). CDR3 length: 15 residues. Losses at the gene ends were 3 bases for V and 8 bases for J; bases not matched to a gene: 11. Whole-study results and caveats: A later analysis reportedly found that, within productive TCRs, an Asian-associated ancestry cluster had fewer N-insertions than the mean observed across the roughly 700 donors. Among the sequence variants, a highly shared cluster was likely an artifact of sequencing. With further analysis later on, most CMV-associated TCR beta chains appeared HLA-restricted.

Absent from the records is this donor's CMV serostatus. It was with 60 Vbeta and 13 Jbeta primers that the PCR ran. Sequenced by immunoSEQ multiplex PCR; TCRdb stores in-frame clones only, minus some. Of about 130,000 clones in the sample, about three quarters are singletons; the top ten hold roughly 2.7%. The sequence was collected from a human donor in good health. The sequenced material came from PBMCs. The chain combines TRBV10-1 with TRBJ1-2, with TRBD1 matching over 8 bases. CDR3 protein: CASSDGGTGYEGYTF. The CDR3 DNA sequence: TGCGCCAGCAGTGATGGGGGGACAGGTTATGAGGGCTACACCTTC.